The 10 T cell receptor beta chains given below trace back to one sample, sequenced in a study of shared clonotypes between healthy human individuals. The method was immunoSEQ multiplex PCR; TCRdb's version includes in-frame clones alone and lacks a portion of them. Altogether millions of clones are present, roughly 94% being singletons, with the ten largest covering 0.1% to 0.15%. Input material: naive CD4+ T cells sorted from blood. Specified subset: CD45RA+ positively selected. These receptors were taken from a man between 18 and 35 years old in good health.

This chain uses TRBV7-2 with TRBJ1-2; TRBD1 might be the D (6 bases). Germline assignment: CDR1 SGHTA and CDR2 FQGNSA. V was pared by 5 bases and J by 5 bases, with 12 bases between. The CDR3 totals 13 residues. The DNA of the CDR3 is TGTGCCAGCAGCACCCGGACAGCGTATGGCTACACCTTC. It specifies CASSTRTAYGYTF.

The chain recombines TRBV10-3 with TRBJ2-5; 10 nucleotides align to TRBD2. CDR1 and CDR2 (germline): ENHRY, SYGVKD. The CDR3 sequence is 15 residues long. With 3 bases clipped from V and 5 bases from J, the junction kept 6 bases outside the gene matches. CDR3 in DNA: TGTGCCATCAGTGACTTGTCGGGACTAGCGGAGACCCAGTACTTC. It translates to CAISDLSGLAETQYF.

The chain is built from TRBV29-1 and TRBJ2-7, with 7 bases lining up with TRBD2. The CDR3 sequence is 11 residues long. The V and J ends lost 7 bases and 9 bases, in that order; junction bases with no gene match: 9. CDR1 is SQVTM, CDR2 ANQGSEA, per germline. CDR3 in amino acids: CSAGLGALQYF. The CDR3 region has the DNA TGCAGCGCCGGACTAGGTGCATTGCAGTACTTC.

The V call is TRBV7-9, the J call TRBJ2-1; 9 bases are shared with TRBD2. With V trimmed by 5 bases and J by 9 bases, 11 bases remained unmatched. This CDR3 contains 15 residues. CDR1 is SEHNR and CDR2 is FQNEAQ in the germline V gene (reference sequence). CDR3 region: CASSPISGRSPEQFF. For the CDR3, the DNA is TGTGCCAGCAGCCCTATTAGCGGGAGATCGCCTGAGCAGTTCTTC. Looking up the rest from reference TRBV7-9 and TRBJ2-1 gives the full variable domain: DTGVSQNPRHKITKRGQNVTFRCDPISEHNRLYWYRQTLGQGPEFLTYFQNEAQLEKSRLLSDRFSAERPKGSFSTLEIQRTEQGDSAMYLCASSPISGRSPEQFFGPGTRLTVL.

The chain links TRBV7-9 to TRBJ1-2; no definite D call. There are 12 residues in the CDR3. Germline-derived CDR1 and CDR2 are SEHNR and FQNEAQ (reference sequence). V was clipped by 5 bases and J by 2 bases, with 6 bases between them. The CDR3 nucleotides are TGTGCCAGCAGCCCCGCAAACTATGGCTACACCTTC. Translated, it gives CASSPANYGYTF.

The chain uses TRBV6-5 and TRBJ2-1; 7 positions match TRBD1. The ends lost 5 bases at V and 7 bases at J; junction bases unmatched: 5. CDR1 is MNHEY, CDR2 SVGAGI, per germline. There are 13 residues in the CDR3. The CDR3 nucleotides read TGTGCCAGCAGTGTAACACAGGGGAATGAGCAGTTCTTC. This codes for CASSVTQGNEQFF.

The chain employs TRBV14 and TRBJ2-3; no clear D gene. V lost 2 bases and J 5 bases, leaving 5 bases between the germline ends. Per the germline V gene, CDR1 is SGHDN and CDR2 is FVKESK. CDR3 length: 12 amino acids. This chain's CDR3 is CASSQWEDTQYF. In nucleotides, the CDR3 is TGTGCCAGCAGCCAATGGGAAGATACGCAGTATTTT.

V gene TRBV5-6 combines with J gene TRBJ2-3, with unresolved D. The V gene lost 3 bases and the J gene lost 4 bases, with 12 bases spanning the gap. The CDR3 contains 14 residues. Germline CDR1 is SGHDT and CDR2 is YYEEEE. The CDR3 is CASSYPMIADTQYF. In nucleotides, the CDR3 is TGTGCCAGCAGCTACCCAATGATAGCAGATACGCAGTATTTT.

This chain connects TRBV7-2 to TRBJ2-6; maybe TRBD2 (6 bases). This CDR3 has 18 amino acids. CDR1 and CDR2 from the germline V gene are SGHTA and FQGNSA. The ends were cut back, 0 bases at V and 3 bases at J, with 15 bases in the middle. The CDR3 sequence is CASSLAGRNKVGANVLTF. CDR3 sequence (DNA): TGTGCCAGCAGCTTAGCAGGGAGGAACAAGGTTGGGGCCAACGTCCTGACTTTC.

J is TRBJ1-2 and V is TRBV28; 7 bases map to TRBD1. Looked up from germline, CDR1 is MDHEN and CDR2 is SYDVKM. The J segment lost 4 bases and the V segment lost 5 bases, leaving 13 bases of the junction unmatched. CDR3 length equals 16 residues. In nucleotides, the CDR3 is TGTGCCAGCAGTATGTCGACAGGGAAGGTCGGCTATGGCTACACCTTC. Residues: CASSMSTGKVGYGYTF.